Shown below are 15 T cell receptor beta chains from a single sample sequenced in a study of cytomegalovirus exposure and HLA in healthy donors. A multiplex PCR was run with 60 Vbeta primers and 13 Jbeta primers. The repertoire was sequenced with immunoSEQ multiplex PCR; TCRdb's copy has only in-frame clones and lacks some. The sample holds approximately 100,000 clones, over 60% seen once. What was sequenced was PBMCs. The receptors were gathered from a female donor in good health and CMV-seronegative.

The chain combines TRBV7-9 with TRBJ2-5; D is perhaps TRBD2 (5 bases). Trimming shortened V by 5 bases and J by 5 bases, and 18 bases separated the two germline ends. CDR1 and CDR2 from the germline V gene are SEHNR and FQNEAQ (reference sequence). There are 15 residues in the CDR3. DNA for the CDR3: TGTGCCAGCAGCAGCCGGGGTAGAGGTGTCGAGACCCAGTACTTC. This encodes CASSSRGRGVETQYF.

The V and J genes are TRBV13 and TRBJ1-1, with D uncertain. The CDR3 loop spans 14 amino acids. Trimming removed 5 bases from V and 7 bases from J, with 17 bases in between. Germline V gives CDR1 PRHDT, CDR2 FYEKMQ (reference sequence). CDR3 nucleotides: TGTGCCAGCAGCCTCCGGGGAGGGCTCGGTGAAGCTTTCTTT. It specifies CASSLRGGLGEAFF.

The chain's CDR3 is CASSPSASSSYEQYF. CDR3 in DNA: TGTGCCAGCAGCCCCTCAGCTAGCAGCTCCTACGAGCAGTACTTC. The chain joins TRBV9 to TRBJ2-7; D is perhaps TRBD2 (5 bases). The V and J ends lost 4 bases and 0 bases respectively, with 14 bases between them. The CDR3 spans 15 residues. CDR1 and CDR2 (germline): SGDLS, YYNGEE.

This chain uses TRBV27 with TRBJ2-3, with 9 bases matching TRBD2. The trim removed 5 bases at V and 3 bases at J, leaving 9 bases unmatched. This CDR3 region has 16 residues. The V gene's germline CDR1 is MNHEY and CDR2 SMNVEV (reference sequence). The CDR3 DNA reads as TGTGCCAGCAGTCCTTCTAGCGGGGAGAAGACAGATACGCAGTATTTT. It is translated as CASSPSSGEKTDTQYF.

This CDR3 is CASSLAGRGYRVSGELFF. The CDR3 bases are TGTGCCAGCAGCTTAGCGGGTCGCGGGTATAGAGTATCCGGGGAGCTGTTTTTT. This rearrangement joins TRBV7-8 to TRBJ2-2; maybe TRBD2 (5 bases). V was clipped by 0 bases and J by 6 bases, with 20 bases between them. The germline V gene has CDR1 SGHVS and CDR2 FQNEAQ. CDR3 size: 18 residues.

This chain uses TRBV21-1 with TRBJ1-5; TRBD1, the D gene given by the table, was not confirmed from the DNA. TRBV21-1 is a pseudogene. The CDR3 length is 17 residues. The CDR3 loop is CASSPTVGQGPNQPQHF. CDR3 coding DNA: TGTGCCAGCAGCCCGACTGTAGGACAGGGCCCCAATCAGCCCCAGCATTTT.

The CDR3 reads CASSIEWTASYEQYF. CDR3 in DNA: TGTGCCAGTAGTATAGAGTGGACAGCCTCCTACGAGCAGTACTTC. This chain joins TRBV19 and TRBJ2-7; perhaps TRBD1 as D (6 bases). This CDR3 has 15 amino acids. Germline V CDR1 and CDR2: LNHDA, SQIVND (reference sequence). Trimming left V 0 bases short and J 0 bases short, with 9 bases between.

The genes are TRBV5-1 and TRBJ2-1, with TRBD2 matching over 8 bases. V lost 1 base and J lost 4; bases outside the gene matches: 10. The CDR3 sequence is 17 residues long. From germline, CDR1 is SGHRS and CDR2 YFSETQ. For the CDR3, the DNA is TGCGCCAGCAGCTTGTCGCGGAACGGGGGGGGTTACAATGAGCAGTTCTTC. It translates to CASSLSRNGGGYNEQFF.

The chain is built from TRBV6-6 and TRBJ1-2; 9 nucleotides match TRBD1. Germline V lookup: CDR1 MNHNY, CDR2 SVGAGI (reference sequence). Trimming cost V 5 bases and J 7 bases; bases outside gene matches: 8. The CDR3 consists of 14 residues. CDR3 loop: CASSPGTGSGGYTF. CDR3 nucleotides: TGTGCCAGCAGTCCGGGGACAGGGTCTGGTGGCTACACCTTC.

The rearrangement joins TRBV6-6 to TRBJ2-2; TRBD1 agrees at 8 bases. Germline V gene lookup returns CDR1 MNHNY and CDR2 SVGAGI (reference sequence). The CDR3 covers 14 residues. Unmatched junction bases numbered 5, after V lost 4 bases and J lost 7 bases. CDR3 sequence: CASSWDRNSGELFF. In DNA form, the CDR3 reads TGTGCCAGCAGTTGGGACAGGAATAGCGGGGAGCTGTTTTTT.

For the CDR3, the DNA is TGTGCCAGCAGCATAGGACAGGGCTCCGAGCAGTACTTC. Encoded protein: CASSIGQGSEQYF. The chain employs TRBV2 and TRBJ2-7, with 8 bases identical to TRBD1. This CDR3 region has 13 residues. Germline values: CDR1 SNHLY, CDR2 FYNNEI. With V trimmed by 6 bases and J by 6 bases, 7 bases remained unmatched.

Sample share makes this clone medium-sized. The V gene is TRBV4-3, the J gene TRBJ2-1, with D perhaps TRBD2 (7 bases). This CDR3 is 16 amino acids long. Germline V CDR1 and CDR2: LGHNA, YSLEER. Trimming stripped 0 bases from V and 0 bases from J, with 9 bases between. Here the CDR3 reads CASSQEGGGSYNEQFF. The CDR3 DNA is TGCGCCAGCAGCCAAGAAGGGGGGGGCTCCTACAATGAGCAGTTCTTC.

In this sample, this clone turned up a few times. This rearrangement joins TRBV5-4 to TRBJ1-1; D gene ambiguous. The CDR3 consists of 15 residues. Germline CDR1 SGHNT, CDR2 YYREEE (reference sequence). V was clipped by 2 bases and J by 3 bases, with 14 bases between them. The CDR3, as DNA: TGTGCCAGCAGCTTTCGTAGTTTTGGGCACACTGAAGCTTTCTTT. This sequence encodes CASSFRSFGHTEAFF.

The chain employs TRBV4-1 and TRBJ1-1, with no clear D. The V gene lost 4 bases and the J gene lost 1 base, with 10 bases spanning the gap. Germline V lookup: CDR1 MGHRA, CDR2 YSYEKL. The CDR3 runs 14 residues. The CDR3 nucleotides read TGCGCCAGCAGCCGAGGGCCGGAGAACACTGAAGCTTTCTTT. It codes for CASSRGPENTEAFF.

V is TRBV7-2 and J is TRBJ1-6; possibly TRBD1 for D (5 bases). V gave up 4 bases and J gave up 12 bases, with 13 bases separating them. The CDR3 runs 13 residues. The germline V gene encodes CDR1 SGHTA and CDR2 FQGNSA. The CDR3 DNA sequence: TGTGCCAGCAGCTCAGGCGGGGGGGTACCCCTCCACTTT. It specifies CASSSGGGVPLHF. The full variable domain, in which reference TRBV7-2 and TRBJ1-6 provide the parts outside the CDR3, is GAGVSQSPSNKVTEKGKDVELRCDPISGHTALYWYRQSLGQGLEFLIYFQGNSAPDKSGLPSDRFSAERTGGSVSTLTIQRTQQEDSAVYLCASSSGGGVPLHFGNGTRLTVT.